Below are 6 T cell receptor beta chains sequenced from a single sample in a study of cytomegalovirus exposure and HLA in healthy donors. The PCR employed 60 Vbeta primers together with 13 Jbeta primers. The method was immunoSEQ multiplex PCR; TCRdb's version includes in-frame clones alone and lacks a portion of them. Its listing shows roughly 100,000 clones. Sequencing was performed on PBMCs. These receptors were collected from a man in his forties or fifties in good health and CMV-seronegative.

The chain couples TRBV10-2 to TRBJ2-7; D may be TRBD1 (6 bases). CDR1 is WSHSY and CDR2 is SAAADI in the germline V gene. CDR3 length: 15 amino acids. V was shortened by 2 bases and J by 2 bases, with 13 bases between the two germline ends. CDR3 region: CASSEGNRDAYEQYF. CDR3 nucleotide sequence: TGCGCCAGCAGTGAGGGGAACAGGGACGCCTACGAGCAGTACTTC.

J is TRBJ1-5 and V is TRBV11-2; possible D gene TRBD1, 6 bases. V was pared by 3 bases and J by 1 base, with 13 bases between. The germline V gene encodes CDR1 SGHAT and CDR2 FQNNGV. The CDR3 runs to 16 residues. The CDR3 spells CASSFGGPRSNQPQHF. The CDR3 nucleotides are TGTGCCAGCAGCTTTGGGGGCCCAAGGAGCAATCAGCCCCAGCATTTT.

This chain links TRBV19 with TRBJ2-3, with a possible D match to TRBD1 (6 bases). Trimming left V 6 bases short and J 2 bases short, with 21 bases between. Germline V gives CDR1 LNHDA, CDR2 SQIVND (reference sequence). The CDR3 contains 17 residues. CDR3 protein: CASSPFPGQRLTDTQYF. Here the CDR3 DNA reads TGTGCCAGTAGCCCCTTCCCCGGACAGCGACTCACAGATACGCAGTATTTT.

The rearrangement links TRBV9 to TRBJ2-5; D may be TRBD2 (5 bases). The CDR3 is 15 amino acids. Germline values: CDR1 SGDLS, CDR2 YYNGEE. The V and J ends lost 3 bases and 2 bases respectively, with 14 bases between them. DNA of the CDR3: TGTGCCAGCAGCGCAACCCCGGGGAAACAAGAGACCCAGTACTTC. This translates into CASSATPGKQETQYF.

The chain combines TRBV7-9 with TRBJ1-2; D gene ambiguous. CDR3 length equals 15 residues. CDR1 is SEHNR and CDR2 is FQNEAQ in the germline V gene (reference sequence). The V and J ends lost 5 bases and 4 bases respectively, with 17 bases between them. CDR3 loop: CASSPPEGRGYGYTF. DNA for the CDR3: TGTGCCAGCAGCCCCCCTGAGGGCCGAGGCTATGGCTACACCTTC.

The CDR3 nucleotides are TGTGCCAGCAGGCGCCGGACTAGCGGGGAAAATGAGCAGTTCTTC. Its protein product is CASRRRTSGENEQFF. This chain uses TRBV6-5 with TRBJ2-1; 12 nucleotides match TRBD2. V was pared by 6 bases and J by 7 bases, with 7 bases of the junction left unmatched. Germline-derived CDR1 and CDR2 are MNHEY and SVGAGI. The CDR3 consists of 15 residues.